These 19 T cell receptor beta chains were sequenced from one sample in a study of glioma-infiltrating T cells after dendritic cell vaccination. Assay used: immunoSEQ multiplex PCR; TCRdb lists only in-frame clones, some missing. The table lists around 90,000 clones, over 60% of them singletons. The sample in question was blood, obtained before dendritic cell vaccination. These receptors were collected from a human donor with glioblastoma.

This clone was picked up one time. The chain combines TRBV27 with TRBJ1-4; D is unclear. V gave up 6 bases and J gave up 2 bases, with 7 bases separating them. The CDR3 runs to 13 residues. Germline CDR1 and CDR2: MNHEY and SMNVEV (reference sequence). CDR3 bases: TGTGCCAGCAGGCGTTCCACTAATGAAAAACTGTTTTTT. Protein sequence: CASRRSTNEKLFF.

The chain employs TRBV10-2 and TRBJ2-1; weak D call: TRBD1 (5 bases). The CDR3 is 15 amino acids. Trimming removed 0 bases at V and 9 bases at J, with 15 bases between. Germline V lookup: CDR1 WSHSY, CDR2 SAAADI. This CDR3 reads CASSESRQGRGEQFF. CDR3 bases: TGCGCCAGCAGTGAGTCGAGGCAGGGTAGAGGTGAGCAGTTCTTC.

The V call is TRBV28, the J call TRBJ1-1; D ambiguous. The ends were cut back, 3 bases at V and 7 bases at J, with 9 bases in the middle. Germline V gene sequence: CDR1 MDHEN, CDR2 SYDVKM. The length of the CDR3 is 12 residues. The CDR3 protein is CASSLVYSEAFF. The DNA for the CDR3 is TGTGCCAGCAGTTTGGTTTACAGTGAAGCTTTCTTT.

This clone showed up just a few times. The J gene is TRBJ2-2, the V gene TRBV19; D perhaps matches TRBD1 (6 bases). This CDR3 spans 17 amino acids. Per germline, CDR1 LNHDA and CDR2 SQIVND (reference sequence). The V and J ends lost 4 bases and 7 bases respectively, with 22 bases between them. The CDR3 reads CASSTPLGAGWDGELFF. The CDR3 DNA reads as TGTGCCAGTAGTACCCCGTTGGGGGCCGGCTGGGACGGGGAGCTGTTTTTT. The complete variable domain, with remaining parts taken from reference TRBV19 and TRBJ2-2, reads DGGITQSPKYLFRKEGQNVTLSCEQNLNHDAMYWYRQDPGQGLRLIYYSQIVNDFQKGDIAEGYSVSREKKESFPLTVTSAQKNPTAFYLCASSTPLGAGWDGELFFGEGSRLTVL.

The V gene is TRBV11-2, the J gene TRBJ1-4, with TRBD1 matching 8 bases. From germline, CDR1 is SGHAT and CDR2 FQNNGV. The CDR3 runs 14 residues. V lost 1 base and J lost 8; bases outside the gene matches: 3. The CDR3 sequence is CASSLGQGAEKLFF. CDR3 DNA: TGTGCCAGCAGCTTAGGGCAGGGGGCAGAAAAACTGTTTTTT.

This rearrangement joins TRBV7-3 to TRBJ2-2, with 7 bases matching TRBD2. Germline CDR1 is SGHTA and CDR2 is FQGTGA. The CDR3 consists of 15 residues. V lost 8 bases, J lost 7 bases, and 13 bases stayed unmatched. CDR3 coding DNA: TGTGCCAGCTCCCGGGGGAGGGCGGTTGACGGGGAGCTGTTTTTT. Its translation is CASSRGRAVDGELFF.

This clone appeared a few times. The rearrangement uses TRBV18 and TRBJ1-6; a possible D gene is TRBD1 (5 bases). In germline, CDR1 is KGHSH, CDR2 LQKENI. The V and J ends lost 3 bases and 5 bases respectively, with 11 bases between them. CDR3 length equals 15 residues. CDR3 sequence reads: CASSPWTGDNSPLHF. CDR3 coding DNA: TGTGCCAGCTCACCCTGGACGGGGGATAATTCACCCCTCCACTTT.

The V call is TRBV4-1, the J call TRBJ2-7; a weak D match, TRBD1 (5 bases). CDR3 size: 14 residues. Germline V gene data show CDR1 as MGHRA and CDR2 as YSYEKL. Deletions cut 2 bases from V and 1 base from J, with 9 bases between. The CDR3 reads CASSQPGKSYEQYF. CDR3 bases: TGCGCCAGCAGCCAACCAGGGAAGTCCTACGAGCAGTACTTC.

Many counts were recorded for this clone. The V gene is TRBV10-3, the J gene TRBJ2-7, with D perhaps TRBD1 (5 bases). V was trimmed by 7 bases and J by 0 bases, leaving 10 bases between them. The length of the CDR3 is 13 residues. Germline V gives CDR1 ENHRY, CDR2 SYGVKD. The CDR3 reads CAITEDNSYEQYF. Written as DNA, the CDR3 is TGTGCCATCACCGAGGACAACTCCTACGAGCAGTACTTC.

This rearrangement joins TRBV4-1 to TRBJ1-6; 9 bases match TRBD1. The CDR3 totals 16 residues. The J segment lost 10 bases and the V segment lost 1 base, leaving 8 bases of the junction unmatched. Germline CDR1 MGHRA, CDR2 YSYEKL. The CDR3: CASSQGGQGARSPLHF. CDR3 DNA sequence: TGCGCCAGCAGCCAAGGGGGACAGGGAGCGCGCTCACCCCTCCACTTT.

The rearrangement links TRBV6-5 to TRBJ2-3, with 11 bases lining up with TRBD2. The CDR3 length is 16 residues. V trimming: 4 bases; J trimming: 0 bases; junction bases outside the gene matches: 3. Germline values: CDR1 MNHEY, CDR2 SVGAGI. The CDR3 region is CASSLTSGTSTDTQYF. CDR3 DNA sequence: TGTGCCAGCAGTTTGACTAGCGGGACGAGCACAGATACGCAGTATTTT.

The CDR3: CAISDRLGETQYF. The CDR3 nucleotides read TGTGCCATCAGTGACAGGTTGGGAGAGACCCAGTACTTC. The chain is built from TRBV10-3 and TRBJ2-5; D ambiguous. The V end was cut by 3 bases, the J end by 4 bases, with 9 bases between. Germline V gene lookup returns CDR1 ENHRY and CDR2 SYGVKD. This CDR3 has 13 residues.

The chain carries TRBV28 and TRBJ1-5; tentatively, D is TRBD1 (5 bases). The CDR3 covers 15 residues. The germline V gene has CDR1 MDHEN and CDR2 SYDVKM. Between the trimmed V and J ends, which lost 4 bases and 7 bases, there was a span of 17 bases. In nucleotides, the CDR3 is TGTGCCAGCAGTTCTCCCACGGGGGGACGGCAGCCCCAGCATTTT. Its protein product is CASSSPTGGRQPQHF.

The V gene is TRBV6-8, the J gene TRBJ2-2; perhaps TRBD1 as D (6 bases). Trimming stripped 4 bases from V and 6 bases from J, with 15 bases between. The CDR3 spans 15 residues. Per germline, CDR1 MNHGY and CDR2 SAAAGT. The CDR3 DNA sequence: TGTGCCAGCAGTTCACGCAGGGGAAGCGCCGGGGAGCTGTTTTTT. Protein: CASSSRRGSAGELFF.

The chain couples TRBV11-2 to TRBJ1-5; D might be TRBD1 (6 bases). Between the trimmed V and J ends, which lost 5 bases and 7 bases, there was a span of 15 bases. In germline, CDR1 is SGHAT, CDR2 FQNNGV. The CDR3 extends over 14 amino acids. The CDR3 region has the DNA TGTGCCAGCAGCCCCGGCACAGGGAACCAGCCCCAGCATTTT. This encodes CASSPGTGNQPQHF.

This clone occurred once. The rearrangement joins TRBV4-1 to TRBJ1-2, with 8 bases aligning to TRBD1. The germline gives CDR1 MGHRA, CDR2 YSYEKL. V lost 0 bases, J lost 2 bases, and 8 bases stayed unmatched. CDR3 size: 17 residues. The CDR3 nucleotides read TGCGCCAGCAGCCAAGATCGGGACAGGCTCGACAACTATGGCTACACCTTC. Translation: CASSQDRDRLDNYGYTF.

This chain connects TRBV5-1 to TRBJ1-4; D not resolved. The length of the CDR3 is 16 residues. Germline V gene data show CDR1 as SGHRS and CDR2 as YFSETQ. Trimming took 6 bases from V and 2 from J, leaving 17 bases between them. In DNA form, the CDR3 reads TGCGCCAGCACCCCTGAGGGCCCAGCGACTAATGAAAAACTGTTTTTT. Protein: CASTPEGPATNEKLFF.

This chain links TRBV2 with TRBJ2-3, with 7 positions matching TRBD2. The CDR3 totals 18 residues. V was pared by 0 bases and J by 6 bases, with 15 bases of the junction left unmatched. CDR1 and CDR2 (germline): SNHLY, FYNNEI. The CDR3 reads CASSEALRLGEGHDTQYF. CDR3 bases: TGTGCCAGCAGTGAAGCGCTTCGTCTGGGGGAGGGCCACGATACGCAGTATTTT. The full variable domain, in which reference TRBV2 and TRBJ2-3 provide the parts outside the CDR3, is EPEVTQTPSHQVTQMGQEVILRCVPISNHLYFYWYRQILGQKVEFLVSFYNNEISEKSEIFDDQFSVERPDGSNFTLKIRSTKLEDSAMYFCASSEALRLGEGHDTQYFGPGTRLTVL.

The J gene is TRBJ2-3, the V gene TRBV2; TRBD2 aligns across 9 bases. V lost 7 bases to trimming and J lost 3 bases; unmatched junction nucleotides: 5. Germline CDR1 and CDR2: SNHLY and FYNNEI. The CDR3 runs 14 residues. The CDR3 is CASKGTSFTDTQYF. Written as DNA, the CDR3 is TGTGCCAGCAAGGGGACTAGCTTTACAGATACGCAGTATTTT.